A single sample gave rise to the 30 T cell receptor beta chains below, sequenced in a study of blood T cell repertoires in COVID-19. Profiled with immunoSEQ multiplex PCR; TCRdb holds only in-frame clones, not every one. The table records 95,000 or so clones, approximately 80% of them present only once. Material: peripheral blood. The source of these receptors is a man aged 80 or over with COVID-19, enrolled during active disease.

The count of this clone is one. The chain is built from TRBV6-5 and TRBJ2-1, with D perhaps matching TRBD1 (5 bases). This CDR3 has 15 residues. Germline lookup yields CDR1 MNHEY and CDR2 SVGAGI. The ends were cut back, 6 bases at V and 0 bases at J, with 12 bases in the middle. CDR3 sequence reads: CASRRQTSSYNEQFF. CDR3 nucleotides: TGTGCCAGCAGGAGACAGACGAGCTCCTACAATGAGCAGTTCTTC.

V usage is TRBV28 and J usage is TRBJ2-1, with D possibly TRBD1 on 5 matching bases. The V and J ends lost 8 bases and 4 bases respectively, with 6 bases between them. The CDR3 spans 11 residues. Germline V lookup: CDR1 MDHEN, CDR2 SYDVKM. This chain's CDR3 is CASQGYNEQFF. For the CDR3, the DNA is TGTGCCAGCCAGGGATACAATGAGCAGTTCTTC.

CDR3 loop: CAVHRNTEAFF. DNA for the CDR3: TGTGCCGTACACAGGAACACTGAAGCTTTCTTT. This chain joins TRBV28 and TRBJ1-1; D gene unclear. Trimming took 11 bases from V and 1 from J, leaving 8 bases between them. Germline CDR1 is MDHEN and CDR2 is SYDVKM. CDR3 length: 11 residues.

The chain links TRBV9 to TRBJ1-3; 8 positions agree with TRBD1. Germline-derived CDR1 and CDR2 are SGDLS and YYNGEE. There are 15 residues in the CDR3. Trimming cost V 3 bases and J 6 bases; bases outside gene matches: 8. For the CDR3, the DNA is TGTGCCAGCAGCGAGCGGGGACAGGAAATAAACACCATATATTTT. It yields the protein CASSERGQEINTIYF.

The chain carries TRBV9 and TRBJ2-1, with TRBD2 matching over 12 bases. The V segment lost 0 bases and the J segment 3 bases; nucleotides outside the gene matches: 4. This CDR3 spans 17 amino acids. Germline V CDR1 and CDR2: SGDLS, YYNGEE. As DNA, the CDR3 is TGTGCCAGCAGCGTAGGACTAGCGGGGGTCCTCTACAATGAGCAGTTCTTC. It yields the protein CASSVGLAGVLYNEQFF.

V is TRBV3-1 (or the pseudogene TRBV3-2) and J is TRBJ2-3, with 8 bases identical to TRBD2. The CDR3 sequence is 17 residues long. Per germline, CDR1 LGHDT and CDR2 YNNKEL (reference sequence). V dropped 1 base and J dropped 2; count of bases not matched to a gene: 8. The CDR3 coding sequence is TGTGCCAGCAGCCAAGGAGTCGGACTAGCTCTCACAGATACGCAGTATTTT. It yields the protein CASSQGVGLALTDTQYF.

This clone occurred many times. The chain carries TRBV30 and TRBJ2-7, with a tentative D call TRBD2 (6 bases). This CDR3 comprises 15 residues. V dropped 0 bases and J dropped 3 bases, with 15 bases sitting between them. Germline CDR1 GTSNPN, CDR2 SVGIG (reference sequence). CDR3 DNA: TGTGCCTGGAGTGTGGAGGGACTCCAATTCTACGAGCAGTACTTC. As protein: CAWSVEGLQFYEQYF.

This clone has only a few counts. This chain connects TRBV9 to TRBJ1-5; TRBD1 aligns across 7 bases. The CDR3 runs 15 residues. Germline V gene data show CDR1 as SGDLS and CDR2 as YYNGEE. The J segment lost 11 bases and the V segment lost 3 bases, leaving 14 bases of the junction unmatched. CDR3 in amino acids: CASSEGAGGGRAQHF. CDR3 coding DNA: TGTGCCAGCAGCGAGGGGGCCGGAGGCGGTCGAGCCCAGCATTTT.

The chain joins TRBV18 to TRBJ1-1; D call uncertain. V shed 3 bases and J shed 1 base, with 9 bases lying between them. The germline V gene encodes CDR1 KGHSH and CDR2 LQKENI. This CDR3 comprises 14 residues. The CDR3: CASSPPVWNTEAFF. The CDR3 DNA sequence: TGTGCCAGCTCACCCCCGGTCTGGAACACTGAAGCTTTCTTT. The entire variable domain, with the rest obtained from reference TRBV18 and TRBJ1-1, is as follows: NAGVMQNPRHLVRRRGQEARLRCSPMKGHSHVYWYRQLPEEGLKFMVYLQKENIIDESGMPKERFSAEFPKEGPSILRIQQVVRGDSAAYFCASSPPVWNTEAFFGQGTRLTVV.

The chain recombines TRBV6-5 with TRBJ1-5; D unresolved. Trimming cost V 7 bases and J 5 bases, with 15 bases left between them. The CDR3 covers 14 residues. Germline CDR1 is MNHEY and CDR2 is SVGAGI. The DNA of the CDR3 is TGTGCCAGCACTCTTTTCCAGGAGGATCAGCCCCAGCATTTT. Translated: CASTLFQEDQPQHF.

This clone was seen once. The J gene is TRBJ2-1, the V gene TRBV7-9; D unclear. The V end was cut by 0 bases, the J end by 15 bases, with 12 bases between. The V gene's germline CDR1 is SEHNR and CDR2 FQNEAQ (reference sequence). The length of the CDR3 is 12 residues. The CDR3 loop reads CASSLALAPGFF. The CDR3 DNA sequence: TGTGCCAGCAGCTTAGCGTTGGCCCCGGGGTTCTTC. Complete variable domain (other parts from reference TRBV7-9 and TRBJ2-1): DTGVSQNPRHKITKRGQNVTFRCDPISEHNRLYWYRQTLGQGPEFLTYFQNEAQLEKSRLLSDRFSAERPKGSFSTLEIQRTEQGDSAMYLCASSLALAPGFFGPGTRLTVL.

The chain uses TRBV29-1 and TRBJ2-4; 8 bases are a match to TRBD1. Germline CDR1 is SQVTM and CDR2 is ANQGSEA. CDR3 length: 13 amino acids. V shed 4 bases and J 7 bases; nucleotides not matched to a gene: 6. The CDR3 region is CSVGNRQGNIQYF. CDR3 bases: TGCAGCGTTGGGAATCGACAGGGGAACATTCAGTACTTC.

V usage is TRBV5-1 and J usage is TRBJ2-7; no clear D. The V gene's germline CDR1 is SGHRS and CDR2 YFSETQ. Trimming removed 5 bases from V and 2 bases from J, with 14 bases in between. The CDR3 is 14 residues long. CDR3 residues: CASRPDNPAYEQYF. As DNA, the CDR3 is TGCGCCAGCAGACCCGACAACCCAGCCTACGAGCAGTACTTC.

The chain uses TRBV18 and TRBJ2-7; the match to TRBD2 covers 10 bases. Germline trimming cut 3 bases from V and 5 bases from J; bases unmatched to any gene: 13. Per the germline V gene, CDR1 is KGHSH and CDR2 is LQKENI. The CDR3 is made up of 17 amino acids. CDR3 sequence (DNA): TGTGCCAGCTCACCGAGCGGGGGGGCCGGTCGAGGGAACGAGCAGTACTTC. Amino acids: CASSPSGGAGRGNEQYF.

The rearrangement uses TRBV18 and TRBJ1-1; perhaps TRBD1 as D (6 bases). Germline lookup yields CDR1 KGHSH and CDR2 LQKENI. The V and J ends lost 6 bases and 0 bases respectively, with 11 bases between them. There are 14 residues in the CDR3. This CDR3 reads CASSRQEMNTEAFF. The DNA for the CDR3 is TGTGCCAGCTCGCGACAGGAGATGAACACTGAAGCTTTCTTT.

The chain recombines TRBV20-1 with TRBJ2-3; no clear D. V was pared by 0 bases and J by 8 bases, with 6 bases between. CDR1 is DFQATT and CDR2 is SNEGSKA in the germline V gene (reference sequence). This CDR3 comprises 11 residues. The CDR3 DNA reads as TGCAGTGCTAGAGATCTTGTTACGCAGTATTTT. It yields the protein CSARDLVTQYF.

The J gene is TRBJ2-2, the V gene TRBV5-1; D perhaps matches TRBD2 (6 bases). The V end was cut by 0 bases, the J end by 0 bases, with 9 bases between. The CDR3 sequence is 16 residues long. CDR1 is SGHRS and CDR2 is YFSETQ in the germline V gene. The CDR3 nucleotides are TGCGCCAGCAGCTTGGGAGGGAGGACGAACACCGGGGAGCTGTTTTTT. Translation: CASSLGGRTNTGELFF. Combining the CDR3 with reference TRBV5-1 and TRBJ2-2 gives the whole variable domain KAGVTQTPRYLIKTRGQQVTLSCSPISGHRSVSWYQQTPGQGLQFLFEYFSETQRNKGNFPGRFSGRQFSNSRSEMNVSTLELGDSALYLCASSLGGRTNTGELFFGEGSRLTVL.

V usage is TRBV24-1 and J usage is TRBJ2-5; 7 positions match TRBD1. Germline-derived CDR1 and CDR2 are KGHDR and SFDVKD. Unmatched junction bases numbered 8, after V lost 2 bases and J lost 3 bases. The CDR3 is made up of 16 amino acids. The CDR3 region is CATSDSTGKGKETQYF. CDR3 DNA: TGTGCCACCAGTGATTCGACAGGGAAGGGGAAAGAGACCCAGTACTTC.

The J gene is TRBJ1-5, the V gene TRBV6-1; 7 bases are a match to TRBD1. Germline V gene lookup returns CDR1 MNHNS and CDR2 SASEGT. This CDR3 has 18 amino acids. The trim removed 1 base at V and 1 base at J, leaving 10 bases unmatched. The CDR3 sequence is CASSEGGNRGVSNQPQHF. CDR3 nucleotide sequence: TGTGCCAGCAGTGAAGGGGGTAACAGGGGCGTAAGCAATCAGCCCCAGCATTTT.

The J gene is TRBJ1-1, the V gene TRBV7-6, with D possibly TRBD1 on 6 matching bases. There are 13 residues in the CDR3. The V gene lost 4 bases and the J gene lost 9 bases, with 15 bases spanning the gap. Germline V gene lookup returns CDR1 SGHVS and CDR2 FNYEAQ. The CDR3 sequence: CASSSNPTGKAFF. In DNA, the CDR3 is TGTGCCAGCAGCTCGAACCCTACAGGGAAAGCTTTCTTT.

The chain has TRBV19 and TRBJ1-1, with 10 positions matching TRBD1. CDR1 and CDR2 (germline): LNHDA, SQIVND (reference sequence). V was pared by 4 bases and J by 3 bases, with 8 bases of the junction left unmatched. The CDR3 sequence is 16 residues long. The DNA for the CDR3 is TGTGCCAGTAGTACCCGACAGGGGGCGCGGGACACTGAAGCTTTCTTT. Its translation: CASSTRQGARDTEAFF.

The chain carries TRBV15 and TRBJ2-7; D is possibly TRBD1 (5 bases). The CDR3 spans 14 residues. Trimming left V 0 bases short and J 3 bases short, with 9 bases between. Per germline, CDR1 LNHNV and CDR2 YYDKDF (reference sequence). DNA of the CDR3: TGTGCCACCAGCAGAGATAGACAGAGCTACGAGCAGTACTTC. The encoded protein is CATSRDRQSYEQYF. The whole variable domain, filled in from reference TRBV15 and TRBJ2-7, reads DAMVIQNPRYQVTQFGKPVTLSCSQTLNHNVMYWYQQKSSQAPKLLFHYYDKDFNNEADTPDNFQSRRPNTSFCFLDIRSPGLGDTAMYLCATSRDRQSYEQYFGPGTRLTVT.

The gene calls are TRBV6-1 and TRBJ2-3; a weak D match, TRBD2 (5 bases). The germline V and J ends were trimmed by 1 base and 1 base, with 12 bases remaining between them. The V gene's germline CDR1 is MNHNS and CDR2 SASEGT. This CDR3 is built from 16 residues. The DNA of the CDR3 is TGTGCCAGCAGTGAAGGAGGAGGCAGACGCACAGATACGCAGTATTTT. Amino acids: CASSEGGGRRTDTQYF.

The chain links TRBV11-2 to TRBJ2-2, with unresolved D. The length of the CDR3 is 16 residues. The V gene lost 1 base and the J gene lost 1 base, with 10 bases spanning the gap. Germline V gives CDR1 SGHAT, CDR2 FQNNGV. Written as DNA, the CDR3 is TGTGCCAGCAGCTTAGTCGTAGAGTTGAACACCGGGGAGCTGTTTTTT. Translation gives CASSLVVELNTGELFF.

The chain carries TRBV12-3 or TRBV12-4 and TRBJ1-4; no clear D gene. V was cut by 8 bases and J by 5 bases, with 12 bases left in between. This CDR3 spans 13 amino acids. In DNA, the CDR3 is TGTGCCAGCTTTCAGACTGAAAATGAAAAACTGTTTTTT. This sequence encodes CASFQTENEKLFF.

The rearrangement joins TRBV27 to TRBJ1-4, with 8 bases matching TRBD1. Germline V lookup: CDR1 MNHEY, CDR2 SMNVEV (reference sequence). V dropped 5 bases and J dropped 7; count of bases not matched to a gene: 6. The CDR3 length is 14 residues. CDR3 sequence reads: CASSKTGGSEKLFF. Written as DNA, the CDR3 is TGTGCCAGCAGTAAAACAGGGGGTTCTGAAAAACTGTTTTTT.

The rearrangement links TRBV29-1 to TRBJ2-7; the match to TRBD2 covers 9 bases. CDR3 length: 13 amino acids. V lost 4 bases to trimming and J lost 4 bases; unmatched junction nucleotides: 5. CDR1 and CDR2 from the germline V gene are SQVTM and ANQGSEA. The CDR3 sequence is CSVASGGKYEQYF. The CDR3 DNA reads TGCAGCGTTGCCAGCGGGGGGAAATACGAGCAGTACTTC.

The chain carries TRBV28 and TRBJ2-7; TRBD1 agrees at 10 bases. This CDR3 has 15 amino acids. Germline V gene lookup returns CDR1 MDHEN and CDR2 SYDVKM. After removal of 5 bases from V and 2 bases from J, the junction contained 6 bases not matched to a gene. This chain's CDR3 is CASSTRDRGPYEQYF. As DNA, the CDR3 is TGTGCCAGCAGTACTAGGGACAGGGGACCCTACGAGCAGTACTTC.

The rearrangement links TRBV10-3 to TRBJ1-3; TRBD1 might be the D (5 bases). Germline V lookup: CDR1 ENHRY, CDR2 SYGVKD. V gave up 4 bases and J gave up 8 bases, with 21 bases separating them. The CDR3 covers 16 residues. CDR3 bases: TGTGCCATCAGTGGGCAGCAGCCAGGGCGTGGGCACACCATATATTTT. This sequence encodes CAISGQQPGRGHTIYF.

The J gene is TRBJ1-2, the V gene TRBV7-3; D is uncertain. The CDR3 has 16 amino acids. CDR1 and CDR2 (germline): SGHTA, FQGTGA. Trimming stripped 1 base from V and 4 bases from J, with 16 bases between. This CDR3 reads CASSLNAGLNTYGYTF. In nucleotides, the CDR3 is TGTGCCAGCAGCTTAAATGCAGGCCTAAACACCTATGGCTACACCTTC.